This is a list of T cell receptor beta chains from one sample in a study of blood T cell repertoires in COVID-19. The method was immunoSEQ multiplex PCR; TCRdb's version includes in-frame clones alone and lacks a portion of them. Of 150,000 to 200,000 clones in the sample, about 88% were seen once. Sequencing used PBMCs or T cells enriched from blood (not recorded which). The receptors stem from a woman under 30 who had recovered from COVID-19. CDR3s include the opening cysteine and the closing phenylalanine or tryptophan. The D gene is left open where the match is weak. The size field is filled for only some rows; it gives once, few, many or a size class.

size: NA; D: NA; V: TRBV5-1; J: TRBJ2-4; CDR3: CASRDRPGLAKNIQYF; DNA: TGCGCCAGCAGGGACCGGCCGGGACTAGCCAAAAACATTCAGTACTTC
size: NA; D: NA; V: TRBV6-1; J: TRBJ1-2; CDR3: CASSGGLRELFYGYTF; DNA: TGTGCCAGCAGTGGGGGACTCAGGGAACTGTTCTATGGCTACACCTTC
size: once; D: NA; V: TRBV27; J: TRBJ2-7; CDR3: CASAGTTYEQYF; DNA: TGTGCCAGCGCTGGGACAACGTACGAGCAGTACTTC
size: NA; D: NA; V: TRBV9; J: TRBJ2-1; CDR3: CASSVSAGGFYNEQFF; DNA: TGTGCCAGCAGCGTATCCGCAGGAGGGTTCTACAATGAGCAGTTCTTC
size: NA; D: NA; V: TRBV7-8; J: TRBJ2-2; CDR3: CASSLGQSPGELFF; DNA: TGTGCCAGCAGCCTAGGACAGAGTCCCGGGGAGCTGTTTTTT
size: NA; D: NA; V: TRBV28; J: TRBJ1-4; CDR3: CASSPNALGVEKLFF; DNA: TGTGCCAGCAGTCCCAATGCCTTGGGAGTGGAAAAACTGTTTTTT
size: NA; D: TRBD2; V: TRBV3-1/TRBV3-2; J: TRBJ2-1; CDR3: CASSQAGLGEQFF; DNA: TGTGCCAGCAGCCAAGCGGGACTAGGAGAGCAGTTCTTC
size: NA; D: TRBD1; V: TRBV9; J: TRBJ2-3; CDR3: CASSAGQGLDTQYF; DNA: TGTGCCAGCAGCGCGGGACAGGGACTAGATACGCAGTATTTT
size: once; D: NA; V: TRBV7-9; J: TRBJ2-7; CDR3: CASSETQGHAYEQYF; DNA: TGTGCCAGCAGCGAAACCCAGGGCCACGCCTACGAGCAGTACTTC
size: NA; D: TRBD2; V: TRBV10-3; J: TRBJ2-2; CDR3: CAGSGTSDTGELFF; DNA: TGTGCCGGATCCGGGACTAGCGACACCGGGGAGCTGTTTTTT
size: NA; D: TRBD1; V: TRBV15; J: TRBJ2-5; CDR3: CATSPDRDRGETQYF; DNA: TGTGCCACCAGTCCCGACAGGGACAGGGGAGAGACCCAGTACTTC
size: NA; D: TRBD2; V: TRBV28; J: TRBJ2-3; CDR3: CASSPGTSGSADTQYF; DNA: TGTGCCAGCAGTCCCGGGACTAGCGGGAGCGCAGATACGCAGTATTTT
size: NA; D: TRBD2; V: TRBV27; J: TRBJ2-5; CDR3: CATGLAGQETQYF; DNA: TGTGCCACCGGACTAGCGGGACAAGAGACCCAGTACTTC
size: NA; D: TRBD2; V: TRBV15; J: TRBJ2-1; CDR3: CATSRGTRAYNEQFF; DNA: TGTGCCACCAGCAGAGGGACTAGAGCCTACAATGAGCAGTTCTTC
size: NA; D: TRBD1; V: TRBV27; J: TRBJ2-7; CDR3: CASSWAPRQGRYEQYF; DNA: TGTGCCAGCAGTTGGGCGCCGCGACAGGGCCGCTACGAGCAGTACTTC
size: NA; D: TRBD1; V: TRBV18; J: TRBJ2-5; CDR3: CASSPTGGAETQYF; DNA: TGTGCCAGCTCACCAACAGGGGGCGCAGAGACCCAGTACTTC
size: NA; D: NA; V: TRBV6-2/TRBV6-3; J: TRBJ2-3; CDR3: CASSYLGGTGTDTQYF; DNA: TGTGCCAGCAGTTACCTTGGGGGGACTGGCACAGATACGCAGTATTTT
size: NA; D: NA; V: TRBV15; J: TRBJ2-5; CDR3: CATSGTDSTRETQYF; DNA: TGTGCCACCAGCGGCACGGACAGCACTAGGGAGACCCAGTACTTC
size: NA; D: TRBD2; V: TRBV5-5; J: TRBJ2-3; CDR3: CASSLLTSGHTQYF; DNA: TGTGCCAGCAGCTTGCTAACTAGCGGACATACGCAGTATTTT
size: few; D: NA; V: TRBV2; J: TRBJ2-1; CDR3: CASSDLPRVCNEQFF; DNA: TGTGCCAGCAGCGACCTCCCCAGGGTATGTAATGAGCAGTTCTTC
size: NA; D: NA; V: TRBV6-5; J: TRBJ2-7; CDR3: CASGPALRYEQYF; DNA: TGTGCCAGCGGTCCAGCGCTGAGGTACGAGCAGTACTTC
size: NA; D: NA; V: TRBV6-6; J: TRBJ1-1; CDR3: CASSPGQGMNTEAFF; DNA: TGTGCCAGCAGCCCCGGGCAGGGAATGAACACTGAAGCTTTCTTT
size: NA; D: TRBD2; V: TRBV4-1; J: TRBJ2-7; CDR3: CASSRLLEGTSGSQRYEQYF; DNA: TGCGCCAGCAGCCGCCTCCTAGAAGGGACTAGCGGGAGTCAGCGGTACGAGCAGTACTTC